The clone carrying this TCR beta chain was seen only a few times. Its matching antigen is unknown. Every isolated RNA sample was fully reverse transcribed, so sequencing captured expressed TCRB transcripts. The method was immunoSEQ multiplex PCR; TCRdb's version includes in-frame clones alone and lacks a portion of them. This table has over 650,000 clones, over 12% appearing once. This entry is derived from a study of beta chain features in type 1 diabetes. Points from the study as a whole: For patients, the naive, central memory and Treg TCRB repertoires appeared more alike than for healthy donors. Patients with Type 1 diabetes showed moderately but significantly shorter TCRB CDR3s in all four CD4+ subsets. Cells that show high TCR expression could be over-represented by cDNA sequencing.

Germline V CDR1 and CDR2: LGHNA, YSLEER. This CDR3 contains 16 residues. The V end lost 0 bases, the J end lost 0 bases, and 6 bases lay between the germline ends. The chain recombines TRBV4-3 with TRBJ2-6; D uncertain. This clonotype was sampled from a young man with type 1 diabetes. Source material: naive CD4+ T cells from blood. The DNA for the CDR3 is TGCGCCAGCAGCCAAGATATTGCCTCTGGGGCCAACGTCCTGACTTTC. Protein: CASSQDIASGANVLTF.